The T cell receptor (beta chain) under discussion was sequenced for a study of human T cells and chemical hapten exposure. Time point: pre-sensitization, week 0. The treatment denotes: therapeutic diphenylcyclopropenone sensitization with weekly scalp DPC. Sample donors consisted of patients with alopecia, aged 18 to 70 years, who were suitable for DPC. In this sample, this clonotype turned up many times. Its target is not known. The CDR3 totals 18 residues. Germline V gene lookup returns CDR1 LGHDT and CDR2 YNNKEL (reference sequence). Losses at the gene ends were 0 bases for V and 5 bases for J; bases not matched to a gene: 6. Overall study results and limits: There was no change with DPC sensitization in TCRs above 1 in 1000 frequency.

TCRdb called the RACE reads again in MiXCR, with one record for every CDR3 protein. The sample records 38,000 or so distinct CDR3 sequences, 7.6% being singletons. This specimen consisted of whole blood, obtained in connection with sensitization to the hapten diphenylcyclopropenone (DPC). This clonotype originated in a woman aged 45-60 years with alopecia areata. Some clones in this sample may be carry-over from other donors' samples. The chain uses TRBV3-1 and TRBJ2-3, with 15 bases aligning to TRBD2. The CDR3 is CASSQDQGTSGRRDTQYF. DNA of the CDR3: TGTGCCAGCAGCCAAGATCAAGGGACTAGCGGGAGGAGAGATACGCAGTATTTT.